This paragraph reports one T cell receptor (beta chain). Its antigen has not been determined. Per-base qualities were not stored, and no clone one base away is much larger. The data belong to a study of shared clonotypes between healthy human individuals (dated by TCRdb to the early 2020s). General notes on the study: The cohort included a few men and a couple of women between 18 and 49 years of age. To increase sequencing depth and limit assay-specific biases, TCR repertoire library preparation and sequencing were carried out by different laboratories using diverse techniques. Blood TCR repertoires of a handful of healthy adults were deeply sequenced to estimate repertoire size and the extent of clonotype sharing between individuals. Per donor, leukapheresis produced somewhere between about 0.94 and 10 billion PBMCs.

Overall study results and their limits: Sampling was restricted to blood, and TCR repertoires in tissue are likely to differ from TCR repertoires in blood. Based on pairwise subsampling, the degree of clonotype sharing among donors was expected to be affected by sequencing depth. The small number of donors limited the genetic and exposure-history diversity represented.

CDR1 and CDR2, looked up from the germline V gene, are KGHSH and LQKENI. V gives up 4 bases and J gives up 0 bases, and the segment between their germline ends measures 19 bases. CDR3 length: 18 amino acids, cysteine to phenylalanine. Only the CDR3 DNA stays, 54 bases, in frame from base 1. Using the deep immunoSEQ assay, TCR CDR3 regions were amplified from genomic DNA by multiplex PCR. Extracted genomic DNA from each cell subset was spread evenly across all wells of several immunoSEQ 96-well plates, with each plate serving as a replicate. For unsorted PBMC, around 300 ng genomic DNA, equal to about 30,000 T cell genomes, was loaded into each replicate PCR. Genomic DNA from unsorted PBMC was sequenced over ten immunoSEQ deep assay plates. Purified libraries were quantified with a Qubit 3.0 fluorometer, sized on a Bioanalyzer 2100, and re-quantified with the KAPA Library Quantification kit. Every immunoSEQ 96-well plate was sequenced on a separate single-read 150-cycle Illumina NextSeq 550 flow cell. Turning to the authors' computational methods: Because the immunoSEQ output included only junctional sequences and no quality scores, the filtering could not be the same as the filtering used for full-length reads. Sequences were annotated with PyIR, a Python wrapper for IgBLAST v1.9, and V/J genes and CDR3 were assigned using IMGT germline references. Reads with weak V/J assignments (E-value above 1e-6), missing CDR3, stop codons, out-of-frame junctions, or ambiguous translated residues were removed. V3J clonotypes were defined by identical inferred V gene, J gene, and CDR3 amino acid sequence. The percentage overlap between two repertoires was calculated by dividing the number of shared unique clonotypes by the size of the smaller repertoire. Repertoire richness was assessed with RTK rarefaction, the Chao1 estimator, and Recon v2.1 estimates of unobserved clonotypes. TCRdb obtained this table from immuneACCESS and retained in-frame rearrangements with V and J assigned. These tables miss some clones; where compared with another copy, unresolved V genes account for less than half of the shortfall, and the remainder is unexplained. V and J calls and clone size are those listed in that table; D and trimming were worked out from the DNA. In all, the sample holds about 490,000 clones, and 70% to 80% of those were seen once. The ten largest clonotypes hold roughly 13% of the sample.

The donors were healthy, HIV-negative adults who had no recently reported acute infections or vaccinations. Every donor was a Caucasian adult living in Nashville, Tennessee, USA. In the unsorted samples, approximately 82 million PBMCs were counted, and genomic DNA was extracted using the QIAamp DNA Blood Mini kit. Blood was collected by leukapheresis, and PBMCs were isolated by Ficoll-Histopaque density gradient centrifugation and then cryopreserved in liquid nitrogen vapor phase. The TCR was taken from a woman aged 40 to 49 in good health. Some clones in this sample may be carry-over from other donors' samples. The sequence joins TRBV18 to TRBJ2-1; possibly the D gene is TRBD1, per 6 matching bases. The sample comprised PBMCs. The nucleotide sequence reads as follows: TGTGCCAGCTCACACGACCCAGGGGAGAGTGGCTCCTACAATGAGCAGTTCTTC. Translated, it gives CASSHDPGESGSYNEQFF.